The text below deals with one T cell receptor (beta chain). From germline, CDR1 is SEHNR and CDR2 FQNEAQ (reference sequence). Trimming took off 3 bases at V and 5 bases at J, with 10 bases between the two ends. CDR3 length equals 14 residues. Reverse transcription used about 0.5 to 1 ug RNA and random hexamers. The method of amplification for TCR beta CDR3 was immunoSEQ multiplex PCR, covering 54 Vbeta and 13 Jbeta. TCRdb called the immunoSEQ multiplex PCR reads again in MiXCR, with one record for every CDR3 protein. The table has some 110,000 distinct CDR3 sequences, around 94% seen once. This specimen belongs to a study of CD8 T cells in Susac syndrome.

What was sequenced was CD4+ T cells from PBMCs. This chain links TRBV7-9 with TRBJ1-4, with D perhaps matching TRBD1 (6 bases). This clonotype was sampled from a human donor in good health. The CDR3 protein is CASSLEGVNEKLFF. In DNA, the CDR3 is TGTGCCAGCAGCTTGGAGGGGGTGAATGAAAAACTGTTTTTT. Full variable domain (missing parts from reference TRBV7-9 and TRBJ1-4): DTGVSQNPRHKITKRGQNVTFRCDPISEHNRLYWYRQTLGQGPEFLTYFQNEAQLEKSRLLSDRFSAERPKGSFSTLEIQRTEQGDSAMYLCASSLEGVNEKLFFGSGTQLSVL.